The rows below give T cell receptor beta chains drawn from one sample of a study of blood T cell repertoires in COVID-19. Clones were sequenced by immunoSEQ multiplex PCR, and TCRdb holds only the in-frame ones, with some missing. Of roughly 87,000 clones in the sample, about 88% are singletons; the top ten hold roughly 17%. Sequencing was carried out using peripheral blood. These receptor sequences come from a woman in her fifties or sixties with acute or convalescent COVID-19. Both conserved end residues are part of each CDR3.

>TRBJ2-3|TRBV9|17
CASSALSGLRGGDTQYF
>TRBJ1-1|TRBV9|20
CASSDRGQGDPFIRNTEAFF
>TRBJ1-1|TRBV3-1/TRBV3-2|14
CASSQVEAGTEAFF
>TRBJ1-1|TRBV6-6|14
CASRGQIMNTEAFF
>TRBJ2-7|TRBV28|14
CASSPPSGVYEQYF
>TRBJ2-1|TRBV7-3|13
CASSSAGYNEQFF
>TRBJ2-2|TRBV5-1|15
CASSPTTTNTGELFF
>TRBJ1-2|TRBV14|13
CASSPTRAYGYTF
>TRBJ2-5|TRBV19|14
CASSPTGIQETQYF
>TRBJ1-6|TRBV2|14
CASRWTGGNSPLHF
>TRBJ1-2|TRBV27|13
CASSLASGYGYTF
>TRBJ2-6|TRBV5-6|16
CASSWTGGSGANVLTF
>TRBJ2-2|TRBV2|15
CASSEVFSNTGELFF
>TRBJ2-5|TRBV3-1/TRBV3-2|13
CASSQSIIAKWYF
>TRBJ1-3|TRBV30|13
CAWRDRAGNTIYF
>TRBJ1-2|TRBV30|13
CAWRGQGGYGYTF
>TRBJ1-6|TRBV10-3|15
CAIGGRQGTSSPLHF
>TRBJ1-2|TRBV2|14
CASSPQTGDHGYTF
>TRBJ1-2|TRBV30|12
CASRWGGDGYTF
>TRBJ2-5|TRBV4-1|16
CASSQVASGGQETQYF
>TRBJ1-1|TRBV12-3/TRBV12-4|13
CASSLLQGTEAFF
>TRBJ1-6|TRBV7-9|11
CASSAGEPLHF
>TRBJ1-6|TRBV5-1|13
CASSIANGSPLHF
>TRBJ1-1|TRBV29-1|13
CSVQGAMNTEAFF
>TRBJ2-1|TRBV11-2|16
CASSLGLAGDYNEQFF
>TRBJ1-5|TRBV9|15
CASSIDGLSNQPQHF
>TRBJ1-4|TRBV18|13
CASSPSGGEKLFF
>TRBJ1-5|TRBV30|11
CAWSVGTFQHF
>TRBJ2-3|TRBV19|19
CASSTYRTSGGASTDTQYF
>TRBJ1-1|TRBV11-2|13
CASSFTGLTEAFF
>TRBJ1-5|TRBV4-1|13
CASSQDRWSAQHF
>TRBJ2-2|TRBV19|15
CATLPVGGSTGELFF
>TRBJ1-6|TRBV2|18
CASSTAGTSSSYNSPLHF
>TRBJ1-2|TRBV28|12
CASSSPTEGYTF
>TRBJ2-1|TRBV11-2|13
CASSLERRQEQFF
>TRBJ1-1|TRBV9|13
CASSKGRATEAFF
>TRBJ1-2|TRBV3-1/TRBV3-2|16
CASSQGPVGIRNGYTF
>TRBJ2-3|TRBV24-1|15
CATGVSGGLTDTQYF
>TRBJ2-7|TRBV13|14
CASSLKLASYEQYF
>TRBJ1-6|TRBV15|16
CATSRGAISYNSPLHF
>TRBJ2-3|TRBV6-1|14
CASSDGGVTDTQYF
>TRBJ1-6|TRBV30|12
CAWATGGSPLHF
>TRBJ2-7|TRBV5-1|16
CASTLTAGTTSYEQYF
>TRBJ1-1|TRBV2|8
CAREGAFF
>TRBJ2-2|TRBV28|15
CASSSIQGVTGELFF
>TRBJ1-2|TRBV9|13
CASSVGREGGYTF
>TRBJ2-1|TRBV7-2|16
CASSLATGRSYNEQFF
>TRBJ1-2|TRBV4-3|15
CASSQDRTLNYGYTF
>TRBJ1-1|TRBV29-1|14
CSAKTGTGDTEAFF
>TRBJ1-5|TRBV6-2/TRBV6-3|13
CASSRQGNQPQHF
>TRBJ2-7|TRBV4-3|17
CASSRGLAGGTRHEQYF
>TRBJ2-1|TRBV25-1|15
CASTLGLAGNYEQFF
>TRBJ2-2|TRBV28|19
CASSPFGVAGRTNTGELFF